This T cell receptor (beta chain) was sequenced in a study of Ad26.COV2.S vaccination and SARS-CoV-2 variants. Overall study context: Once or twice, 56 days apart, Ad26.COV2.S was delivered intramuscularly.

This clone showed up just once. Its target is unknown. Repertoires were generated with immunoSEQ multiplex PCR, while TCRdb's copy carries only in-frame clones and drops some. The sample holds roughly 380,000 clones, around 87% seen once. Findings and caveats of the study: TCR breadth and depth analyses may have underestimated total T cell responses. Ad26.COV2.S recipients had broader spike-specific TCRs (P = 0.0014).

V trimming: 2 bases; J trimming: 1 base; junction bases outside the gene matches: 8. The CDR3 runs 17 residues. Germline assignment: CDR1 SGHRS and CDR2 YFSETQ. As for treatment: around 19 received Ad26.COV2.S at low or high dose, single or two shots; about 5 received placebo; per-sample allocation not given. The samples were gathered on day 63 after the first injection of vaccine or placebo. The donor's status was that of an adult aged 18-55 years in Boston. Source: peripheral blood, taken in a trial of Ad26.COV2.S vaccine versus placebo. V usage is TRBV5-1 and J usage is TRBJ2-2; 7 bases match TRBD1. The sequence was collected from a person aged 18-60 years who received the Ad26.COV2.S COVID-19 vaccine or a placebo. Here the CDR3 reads CASSLPYGTENTGELFF. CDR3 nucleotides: TGCGCCAGCAGCTTACCCTATGGGACAGAGAACACCGGGGAGCTGTTTTTT.